This TCR beta chain derives from a study of T cell responses to AZD1222 COVID-19 vaccine. Profiled with immunoSEQ multiplex PCR; TCRdb holds only in-frame clones, not every one. The repertoire includes around 130,000 clones, 70% to 90% of them detected once, and approximately 8.8% sits in the top ten. The sample consisted of peripheral blood, taken on day 0 of AZD1222 vaccination. The receptor's source is an adult in good health.

This CDR3 reads CASSRRYTDTGELFF. CDR3 sequence (DNA): TGTGCCAGCAGCCGTAGATATACAGACACCGGGGAGCTGTTTTTT. This chain connects TRBV11-2 to TRBJ2-2; D is unclear. Germline V lookup: CDR1 SGHAT, CDR2 FQNNGV. Trimming stripped 5 bases from V and 3 bases from J, with 13 bases between. This CDR3 has 15 amino acids.